The clone carrying this T cell receptor beta chain has only a few counts. These data belong to a study of blood T cell repertoires in COVID-19. Profiled with immunoSEQ multiplex PCR; TCRdb holds only in-frame clones, not every one. Here the sample spans about 130,000 clones, about 85% being singletons. The CDR3 contains 15 residues. Trimming left V 2 bases short and J 0 bases short, with 10 bases between. The germline V gene has CDR1 MNHEY and CDR2 SVGAGI. V is TRBV6-5 and J is TRBJ1-1, with a weak D call TRBD1 (6 bases). The receptor was isolated from a woman in her 70s with COVID-19, enrolled during active disease. Input material: peripheral blood. The CDR3 loop reads CASSYERGMNTEAFF. CDR3 DNA: TGTGCCAGCAGTTACGAAAGGGGGATGAACACTGAAGCTTTCTTT.